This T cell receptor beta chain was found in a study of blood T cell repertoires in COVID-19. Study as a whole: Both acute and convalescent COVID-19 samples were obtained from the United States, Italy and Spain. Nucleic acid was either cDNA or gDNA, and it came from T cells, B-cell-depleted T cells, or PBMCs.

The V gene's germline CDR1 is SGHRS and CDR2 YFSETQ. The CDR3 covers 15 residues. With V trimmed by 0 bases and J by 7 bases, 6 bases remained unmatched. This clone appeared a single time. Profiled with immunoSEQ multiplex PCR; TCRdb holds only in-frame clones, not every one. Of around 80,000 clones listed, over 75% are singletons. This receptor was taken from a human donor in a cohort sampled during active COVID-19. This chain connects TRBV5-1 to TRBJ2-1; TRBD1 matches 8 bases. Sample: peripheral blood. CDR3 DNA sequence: TGCGCCAGCAGCTTGGACCACAGGGGGTGGAATGAGCAGTTCTTC. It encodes CASSLDHRGWNEQFF.